The next 20 T cell receptor beta chains were all read from a single sample in a study of T-cell reconstitution after alpha-beta-depleted transplantation in children. The library targeted TCRbeta and was prepared with unique molecular identifiers. TCRdb re-called the PCR reads through MiXCR, storing one row per CDR3 protein. Of fewer than 550,000 distinct CDR3 sequences in the sample, about an eighth were seen once. The starting material was PBMCs, mostly from graft donor cells, obtained 180 days after TCRalphabeta/CD19-depleted stem cell transplant. These receptors were taken from a female patient younger than 10 who had a stem cell transplant for aplastic anemia, so the T cells may come from the graft donor.

The V call is TRBV18, the J call TRBJ2-5; no clear D gene. The CDR3 runs to 16 residues. From germline, CDR1 is KGHSH and CDR2 LQKENI. V lost 3 bases to trimming and J lost 5 bases, with 19 bases between them. CDR3 region: CASSPLKRLEGETQYF. The CDR3 coding sequence is TGTGCCAGCTCACCGTTAAAGAGACTCGAAGGGGAGACCCAGTACTTC.

A remark on this clonotype: The junction and the germline gene differ at one end; a read error may be behind it. The V call is TRBV5-8, the J call TRBJ2-7; D is possibly TRBD1 or TRBD2 (5 bases each). CDR1 is SGHTS, CDR2 YDEGEE, per germline. This CDR3 spans 14 amino acids. Written as DNA, the CDR3 is TGTGCCAGCAGCTTGGCGGGACCTTCCTACAAGCAGTACTTC. It codes for CASSLAGPSYKQYF.

This rearrangement joins TRBV5-1 to TRBJ2-3; 7 bases fit TRBD1. J gave up 4 bases and V 2 bases, and 4 bases lay outside the gene matches. The CDR3 is 14 residues long. CDR1 and CDR2 (germline): SGHRS, YFSETQ. The CDR3: CASSFITGADTQYF. CDR3 DNA: TGCGCCAGCAGCTTTATTACAGGGGCAGATACGCAGTATTTT.

This clonotype has ten or more counts. The rearrangement links TRBV7-2 to TRBJ2-3; 7 bases are shared with TRBD1. Germline V gives CDR1 SGHTA, CDR2 FQGNSA. The CDR3 contains 17 residues. J was trimmed by 6 bases and V by 1 base; bases with no gene match: 13. The CDR3 spells CASSLVATGVVLDTQYF. CDR3 coding DNA: TGTGCCAGCAGCTTAGTGGCTACAGGGGTAGTGCTCGATACGCAGTATTTT.

This chain joins TRBV3-1 and TRBJ1-2; D is undetermined. The V gene lost 4 bases and the J gene lost 5 bases, with 8 bases spanning the gap. Per germline, CDR1 LGHDT and CDR2 YNNKEL (reference sequence). CDR3 length equals 12 residues. The CDR3 DNA sequence: TGTGCCAGCAGCCCGGGCCTTTATGGCTACACCTTC. This gives the protein CASSPGLYGYTF.

This clonotype was recorded a few times. The chain is built from TRBV10-2 and TRBJ2-3; D unresolved. V gave up 5 bases and J gave up 2 bases, with 11 bases separating them. Germline lookup yields CDR1 WSHSY and CDR2 SAAADI. CDR3 length: 14 residues. Here the CDR3 reads CASSSTSPTDTQYF. The CDR3 bases are TGCGCCAGCAGTAGCACGTCCCCCACAGATACGCAGTATTTT.

This sequence joins TRBV7-9 and TRBJ2-1; the D is unclear. Germline CDR1 SEHNR, CDR2 FQNEAQ (reference sequence). The CDR3 loop spans 12 amino acids. V was pared by 2 bases and J by 8 bases, with 7 bases between. The CDR3 region is CASSLNPDEQFF. The CDR3 bases are TGTGCCAGCAGCTTAAACCCAGATGAGCAGTTCTTC. Filled out from reference TRBV7-9 and TRBJ2-1, the complete variable domain reads DTGVSQNPRHKITKRGQNVTFRCDPISEHNRLYWYRQTLGQGPEFLTYFQNEAQLEKSRLLSDRFSAERPKGSFSTLEIQRTEQGDSAMYLCASSLNPDEQFFGPGTRLTVL.

This clonotype occurred a few times. CDR3 nucleotide sequence: TGCGCCAGCAGCTTCGACAGGGGGACCTACGAGCAGTACTTC. It encodes CASSFDRGTYEQYF. The chain is built from TRBV5-1 and TRBJ2-7, with TRBD1 matching over 9 bases. With 2 bases clipped from V and 2 bases from J, the junction kept 2 bases outside the gene matches. Germline V gene lookup returns CDR1 SGHRS and CDR2 YFSETQ. The CDR3 runs 14 residues.

The V and J genes are TRBV6-2 or TRBV6-3 and TRBJ2-7, with 8 bases lining up with TRBD2. Germline V gives CDR1 MNHEY, CDR2 SVGEGT. Germline trimming cut 3 bases from V and 3 bases from J; bases unmatched to any gene: 10. CDR3 length equals 16 residues. The CDR3 DNA sequence: TGTGCCAGCAGTTATTCCCTAGCGGGCGGATACTACGAGCAGTACGTC. Translation gives CASSYSLAGGYYEQYV.

This clonotype was seen only a few times. The chain links TRBV28 to TRBJ2-7; D call uncertain. V was pared by 5 bases and J by 0 bases, with 17 bases between. The CDR3 sequence is 16 residues long. Looked up from germline, CDR1 is MDHEN and CDR2 is SYDVKM. The CDR3 DNA reads as TGTGCCAGCAGTCCCCCCGTGGCCTCAAGCTCCTACGAGCAGTACTTC. Translating gives CASSPPVASSSYEQYF.

This clonotype has at least ten counts. This chain connects TRBV10-1 to TRBJ1-1; possible D gene TRBD1, 5 bases. Germline assignment: CDR1 WNHNN and CDR2 SYGVQD (reference sequence). This CDR3 comprises 14 residues. V lost 0 bases to trimming and J lost 4 bases, with 9 bases between them. The CDR3 is CASSESGRGTEAFF. CDR3 DNA: TGCGCCAGCAGTGAGTCGGGTAGGGGCACTGAAGCTTTCTTT.

The CDR3 DNA follows: TGTGCCAGCAGTTTAATTGACAGGGTAGGAACTGAAGCTTTCTTT. Translating gives CASSLIDRVGTEAFF. V and J are TRBV28 and TRBJ1-1; 7 bases are shared with TRBD1. This CDR3 spans 15 amino acids. Germline V gives CDR1 MDHEN, CDR2 SYDVKM. V dropped 2 bases and J dropped 5; count of bases not matched to a gene: 8.

This clonotype was recorded a few times. The chain joins TRBV28 to TRBJ2-7; 11 bases map to TRBD2. This CDR3 is built from 15 residues. The J segment lost 6 bases and the V segment lost 2 bases, leaving 6 bases of the junction unmatched. Germline-derived CDR1 and CDR2 are MDHEN and SYDVKM. CDR3: CASSLASSGRSEQYF. CDR3 nucleotide sequence: TGTGCCAGCAGTTTAGCGTCTAGCGGGAGGTCCGAGCAGTACTTC.

The chain is built from TRBV28 and TRBJ2-7; 8 positions agree with TRBD1. V shed 6 bases and J 2 bases; nucleotides not matched to a gene: 9. CDR1 and CDR2 from the germline V gene are MDHEN and SYDVKM. The CDR3 is made up of 15 amino acids. Here the CDR3 reads CASSPHTRGPYEQYF. Written as DNA, the CDR3 is TGTGCCAGCAGCCCCCACACCAGGGGGCCCTACGAGCAGTACTTC.

This clonotype has ten or more counts. The chain employs TRBV6-5 and TRBJ1-2; possibly TRBD1 for D (5 bases). The CDR3 totals 15 residues. Germline CDR1 is MNHEY and CDR2 is SVGAGI. V was clipped by 1 base and J by 1 base, with 10 bases between them. The CDR3: CASSYYGGVNYGYTF. The DNA for the CDR3 is TGTGCCAGCAGTTACTACGGGGGAGTTAACTATGGCTACACCTTC.

The chain links TRBV29-1 to TRBJ2-7; 11 nucleotides agree with TRBD1. The germline V gene has CDR1 SQVTM and CDR2 ANQGSEA. J lost 4 bases, V lost 5 bases, and 4 bases had no gene match. This CDR3 spans 13 amino acids. CDR3 amino acids: CSVLDRGRYEQYF. CDR3 coding DNA: TGCAGCGTTTTGGACAGGGGGCGGTACGAGCAGTACTTC.

This clonotype was counted between two and nine times. The chain links TRBV12-3 or TRBV12-4 to TRBJ2-7; 8 bases agree with TRBD1. The CDR3 totals 17 residues. With 4 bases clipped from V and 3 bases from J, the junction kept 14 bases outside the gene matches. The CDR3 is CASSSPARTGTYYEQYF. In DNA, the CDR3 is TGTGCCAGCAGTTCCCCGGCGCGGACAGGGACTTACTACGAGCAGTACTTC.

The rearrangement joins TRBV12-3 or TRBV12-4 to TRBJ2-3; 7 bases match TRBD2. The length of the CDR3 is 16 residues. The ends lost 3 bases at V and 0 bases at J; junction bases unmatched: 6. The CDR3 protein is CASSLRLAVSTDTQYF. The CDR3 bases are TGTGCCAGCAGTTTGAGGCTAGCGGTTAGCACAGATACGCAGTATTTT.

This clonotype showed up many times. The rearrangement uses TRBV27 and TRBJ2-2; D is undetermined. The V end was cut by 5 bases, the J end by 5 bases, with 9 bases between. CDR3 size: 13 residues. Per germline, CDR1 MNHEY and CDR2 SMNVEV (reference sequence). CDR3 loop: CASSLRRTGELFF. As DNA, the CDR3 is TGTGCCAGCAGTCTCCGAAGAACCGGGGAGCTGTTTTTT.

V usage is TRBV7-9 and J usage is TRBJ1-1, with D possibly matching TRBD1 (5 bases). Looked up from germline, CDR1 is SEHNR and CDR2 is FQNEAQ (reference sequence). The CDR3 extends over 15 amino acids. The V and J ends lost 5 bases and 4 bases respectively, with 17 bases between them. CDR3 coding DNA: TGTGCCAGCAGCGACGGGACCCCTCACAGCACTGAAGCTTTCTTT. As protein: CASSDGTPHSTEAFF.